This T cell receptor beta chain was sequenced during a study of blood T cell repertoires in COVID-19 (dated by TCRdb to the early 2020s). With regard to the full study: Samples from collaborators originated in the United States, Italy and Spain and spanned both the acute and convalescent phases of COVID-19. The prospective study material was composed of cDNA or gDNA derived from T cells, B-cell-depleted T cells, or PBMCs. The dataset comprised deeply sampled blood TCRbeta repertoires from subjects exposed to, actively infected with, or recovered from COVID-19. The repertoires were made available in a free public database intended to serve as a resource for research on the immune response to SARS-CoV-2. Samples came from the ongoing ImmuneRACE study (first 160 participants) plus 1,254 subjects from 6 global collaborators. A de-identified subject ID, COVID-19 status, age in years and sex were almost always included in the sample metadata. HLA class I and class II types, where available, came from metadata supplied by the sample provider rather than from assay-based typing. The investigation overall reported the following: The quantity of clinical and demographic metadata differed by source and by participant and was supplied without curation.

At one collaborating source in Seattle, patients were enrolled during active infection and were followed longitudinally through the course of disease. Collaborating institutions collected whole blood in K2EDTA tubes following their own protocols. For TCRbeta analysis, collaborators shipped samples as frozen whole blood, isolated PBMCs, or DNA extracted from either of those sample types. On this clone: The specificity of this receptor is unknown. No base-level quality is on record; no much larger clone is a single base apart.

The immunoSEQ Assay, a bias-controlled multiplex PCR, was used to amplify TCRbeta CDR3 regions from genomic DNA. The original methods were these. The number of nucleated cells in each sample was estimated from the amplification of reference gene primers within the assay. To quantify the absolute abundance of each unique TCRbeta CDR3 rearrangement, sequence reads were collapsed and filtered. For each sample, productive Simpson clonality was calculated as the square root of Simpson's diversity index over productive rearrangements. The source is immuneACCESS, and TCRdb retained only in-frame sequences with V and J called. Part of the clones is not carried over; for the studies checked, unresolved V genes explain less than half of this, and the remainder is unexplained. The D gene and trimming were derived from the DNA, and the V and J assignments and clone size from that table. The sample table records about 270,000 clones; about 81% of these occur just once. The biggest ten clones account for roughly 1.5% of the sample.

This clonotype was sampled from a human donor with COVID-19, enrolled during active disease. The donor label of this sample is uncertain. Source material: peripheral blood.

The CDR3: CASSLRGGTAGELFF. The DNA sequence is TGTGCCAGCAGCCTGCGTGGGGGGACGGCCGGGGAGCTGTTTTTT. The sequence is built from TRBV6-5 and TRBJ2-2, and possibly TRBD2, on 6 matching bases. The germline ends are 17 bases apart after V is trimmed by 6 bases and J by 6 bases. In the germline V gene, CDR1 corresponds to MNHEY and CDR2 to SVGAGI. Taken from cysteine to phenylalanine, the CDR3 has 15 residues. The sequence is cut down to CDR3 DNA, 45 bases in frame from base 1.